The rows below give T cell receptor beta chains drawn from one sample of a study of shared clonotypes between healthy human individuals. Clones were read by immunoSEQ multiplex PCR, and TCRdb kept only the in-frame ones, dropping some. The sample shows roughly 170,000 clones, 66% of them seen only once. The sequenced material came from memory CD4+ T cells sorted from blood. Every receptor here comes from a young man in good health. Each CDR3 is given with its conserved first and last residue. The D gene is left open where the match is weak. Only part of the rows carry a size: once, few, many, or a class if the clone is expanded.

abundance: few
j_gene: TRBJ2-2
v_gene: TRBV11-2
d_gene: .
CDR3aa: CASSFLGRTKTNTGELFF
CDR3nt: TGTGCCAGCAGCTTTCTAGGCAGAACAAAAACGAACACCGGGGAGCTGTTTTTT

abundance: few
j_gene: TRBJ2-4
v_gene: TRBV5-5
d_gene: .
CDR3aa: CASSARGRENIQYF
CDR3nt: TGTGCCAGCAGCGCACGGGGACGGGAGAACATTCAGTACTTC

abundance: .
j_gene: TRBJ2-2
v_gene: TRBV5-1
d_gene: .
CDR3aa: CASGSGMGTGELFF
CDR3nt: TGCGCCAGCGGGTCAGGGATGGGCACCGGGGAGCTGTTTTTT

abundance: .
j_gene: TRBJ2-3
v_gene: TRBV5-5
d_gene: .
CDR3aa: CASTSFGSTDTQYF
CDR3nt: TGTGCCAGCACCTCCTTCGGCAGCACAGATACGCAGTATTTT

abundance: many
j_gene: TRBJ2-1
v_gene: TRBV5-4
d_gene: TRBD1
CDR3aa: CASSSPGQGSYNEQFF
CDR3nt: TGTGCCAGCAGCTCCCCGGGACAGGGTTCCTACAATGAGCAGTTCTTC

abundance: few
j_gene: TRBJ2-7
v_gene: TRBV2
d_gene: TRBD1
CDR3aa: CASVEQGPSYEQYF
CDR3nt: TGTGCCAGCGTCGAACAGGGGCCCTCCTACGAGCAGTACTTC

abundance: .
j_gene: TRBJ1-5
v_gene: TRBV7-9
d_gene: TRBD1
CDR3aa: CASSPGTGRSNQPQHF
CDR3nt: TGTGCCAGCAGCCCTGGGACAGGGCGTTCCAATCAGCCCCAGCATTTT

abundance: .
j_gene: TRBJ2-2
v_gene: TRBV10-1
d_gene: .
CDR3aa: CASSESTGANTGELFF
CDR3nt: TGCGCCAGCAGTGAGTCGACGGGGGCGAACACCGGGGAGCTGTTTTTT

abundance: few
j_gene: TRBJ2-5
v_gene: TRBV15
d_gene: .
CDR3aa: CATSRGLGAYQETQYF
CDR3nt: TGTGCCACCAGCAGAGGATTAGGGGCCTACCAAGAGACCCAGTACTTC

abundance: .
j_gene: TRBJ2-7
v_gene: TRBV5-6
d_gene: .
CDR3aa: CASSLAPGVDYEQYF
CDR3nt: TGTGCCAGCAGCTTGGCCCCAGGGGTTGACTACGAGCAGTACTTC

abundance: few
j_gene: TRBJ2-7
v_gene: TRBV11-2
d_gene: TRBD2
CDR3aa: CASSPLNRLAGDYEQYF
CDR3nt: TGTGCCAGCAGCCCTCTAAATCGACTAGCGGGGGATTACGAGCAGTACTTC

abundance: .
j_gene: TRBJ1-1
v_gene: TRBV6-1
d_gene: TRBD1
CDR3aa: CASTQGAGDTEAFF
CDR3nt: TGTGCCAGCACGCAGGGGGCAGGAGACACTGAAGCTTTCTTT

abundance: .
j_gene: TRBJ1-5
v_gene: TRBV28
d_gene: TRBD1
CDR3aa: CASGQGEHQPQHF
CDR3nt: TGTGCCAGCGGACAGGGGGAACATCAGCCCCAGCATTTT

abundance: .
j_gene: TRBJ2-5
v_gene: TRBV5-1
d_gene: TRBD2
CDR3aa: CASSLGGRATETQYF
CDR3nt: TGCGCCAGCAGCTTGGGAGGGAGGGCCACGGAGACCCAGTACTTC

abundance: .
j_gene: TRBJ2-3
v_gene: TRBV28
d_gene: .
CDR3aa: CASCSGGEGTDTQYF
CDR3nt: TGTGCCAGCTGCTCGGGGGGCGAGGGCACAGATACGCAGTATTTT

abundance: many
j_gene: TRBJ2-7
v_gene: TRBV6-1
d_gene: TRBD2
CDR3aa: CATVRTSGSYEQYF
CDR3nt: TGTGCCACGGTTCGGACTAGCGGGTCTTACGAGCAGTACTTC

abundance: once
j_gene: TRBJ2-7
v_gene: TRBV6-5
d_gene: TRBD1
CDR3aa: CASSKVRTGTYEQYF
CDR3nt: TGTGCCAGCAGCAAGGTTAGGACAGGGACCTACGAGCAGTACTTC

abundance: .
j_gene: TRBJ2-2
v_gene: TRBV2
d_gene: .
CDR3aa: CASRRQTTGELFF
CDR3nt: TGTGCCAGCAGGCGACAGACCACCGGGGAGCTGTTTTTT

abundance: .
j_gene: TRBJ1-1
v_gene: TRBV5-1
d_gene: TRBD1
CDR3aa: CASGTGGAIMNTEAFF
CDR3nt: TGCGCCAGCGGGACAGGGGGCGCGATCATGAACACTGAAGCTTTCTTT

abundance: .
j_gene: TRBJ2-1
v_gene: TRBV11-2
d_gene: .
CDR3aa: CASSDSGASSYNEQFF
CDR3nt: TGTGCCAGCAGCGATAGCGGAGCAAGCTCCTACAATGAGCAGTTCTTC

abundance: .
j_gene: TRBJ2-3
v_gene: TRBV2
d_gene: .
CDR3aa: CASSEAVAGDTQYF
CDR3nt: TGTGCCAGCAGTGAAGCGGTGGCGGGAGATACGCAGTATTTT

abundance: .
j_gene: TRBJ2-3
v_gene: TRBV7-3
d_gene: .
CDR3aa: CASSFLPASTDTQYF
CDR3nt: TGTGCCAGCAGCTTTCTCCCGGCTAGCACAGATACGCAGTATTTT

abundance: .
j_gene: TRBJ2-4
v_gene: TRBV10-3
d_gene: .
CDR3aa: CAISDRGLAKNIQYF
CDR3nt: TGTGCCATCAGTGATAGGGGGTTGGCCAAAAACATTCAGTACTTC

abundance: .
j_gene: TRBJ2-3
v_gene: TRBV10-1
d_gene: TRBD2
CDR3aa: CASSDLAGTTDTQYF
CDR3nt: TGCGCCAGCAGTGACTTAGCGGGGACCACAGATACGCAGTATTTT

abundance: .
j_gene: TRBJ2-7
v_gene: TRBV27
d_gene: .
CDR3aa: CASSRRRDTYYEQYF
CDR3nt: TGTGCCAGCAGCCGCCGACGGGACACATATTACGAGCAGTACTTC

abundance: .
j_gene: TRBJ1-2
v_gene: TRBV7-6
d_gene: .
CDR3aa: CARRGELDYGYTF
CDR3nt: TGTGCCAGAAGGGGGGAATTGGACTATGGCTACACCTTC

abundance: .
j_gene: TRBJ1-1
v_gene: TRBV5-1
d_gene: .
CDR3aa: CASSLAPGTTEAFF
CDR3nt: TGCGCCAGCAGCTTGGCCCCAGGGACAACTGAAGCTTTCTTT

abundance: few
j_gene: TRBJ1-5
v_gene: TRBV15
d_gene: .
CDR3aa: CATSRDGGRSDNQPQHF
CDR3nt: TGTGCCACCAGCAGAGACGGGGGGAGGTCAGACAATCAGCCCCAGCATTTT

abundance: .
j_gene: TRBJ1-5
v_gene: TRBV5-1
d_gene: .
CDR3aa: CASTHDQPQHF
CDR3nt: TGCGCCAGCACCCATGACCAGCCCCAGCATTTT

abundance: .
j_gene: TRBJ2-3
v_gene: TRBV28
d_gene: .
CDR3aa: CASSPSHTSTDTQYF
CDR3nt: TGTGCCAGCAGCCCCAGTCATACTAGCACAGATACGCAGTATTTT

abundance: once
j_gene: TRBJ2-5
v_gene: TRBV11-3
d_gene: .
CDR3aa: CASSLRGRETQYF
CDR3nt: TGTGCCAGCAGCTTGCGGGGGCGGGAGACCCAGTACTTC

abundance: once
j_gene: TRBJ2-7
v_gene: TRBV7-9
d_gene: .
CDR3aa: CASSLSQASYEQYF
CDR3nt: TGTGCCAGCAGCTTAAGTCAGGCCTCCTACGAGCAGTACTTC

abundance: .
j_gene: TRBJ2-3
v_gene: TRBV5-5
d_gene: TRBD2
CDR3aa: CASSIRLAVRTDTQYF
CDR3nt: TGTGCCAGCAGCATACGACTAGCGGTACGCACAGATACGCAGTATTTT

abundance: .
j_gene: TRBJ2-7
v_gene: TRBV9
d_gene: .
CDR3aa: CASSVESGLGEQYF
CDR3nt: TGTGCCAGCAGCGTAGAATCAGGCCTAGGAGAGCAGTACTTC

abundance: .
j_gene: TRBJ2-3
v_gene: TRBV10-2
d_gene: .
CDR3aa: CASSVGSGSTDTQYF
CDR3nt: TGCGCCAGCAGTGTTGGTAGCGGCAGCACAGATACGCAGTATTTT

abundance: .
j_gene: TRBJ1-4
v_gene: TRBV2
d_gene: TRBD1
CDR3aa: CASGGTGEKLFF
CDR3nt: TGTGCCAGCGGAGGGACAGGCGAAAAACTGTTTTTT

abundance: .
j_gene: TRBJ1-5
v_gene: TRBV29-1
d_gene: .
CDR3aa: CSVGGGTPDQPQHF
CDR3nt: TGCAGCGTGGGGGGTGGGACCCCGGATCAGCCCCAGCATTTT

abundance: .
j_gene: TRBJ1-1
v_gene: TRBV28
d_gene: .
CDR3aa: CARPMVQAFF
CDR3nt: TGTGCCAGACCAATGGTACAAGCTTTCTTT

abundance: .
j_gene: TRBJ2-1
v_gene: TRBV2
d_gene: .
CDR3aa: CASNPGGSINEQFF
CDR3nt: TGTGCCAGCAACCCTGGAGGGAGTATCAATGAGCAGTTCTTC

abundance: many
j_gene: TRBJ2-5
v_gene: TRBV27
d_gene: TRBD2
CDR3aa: CASSPRGGETQYF
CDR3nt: TGTGCCAGCAGTCCCCGGGGGGGAGAGACCCAGTACTTC

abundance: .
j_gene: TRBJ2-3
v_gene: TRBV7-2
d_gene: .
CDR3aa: CASTQRSGATDTQYF
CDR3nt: TGTGCCAGCACCCAAAGGAGCGGAGCCACAGATACGCAGTATTTT

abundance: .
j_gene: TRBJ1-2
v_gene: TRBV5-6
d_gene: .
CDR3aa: CASTLWASNYGYTF
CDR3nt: TGTGCCAGCACCCTCTGGGCCTCTAACTATGGCTACACCTTC

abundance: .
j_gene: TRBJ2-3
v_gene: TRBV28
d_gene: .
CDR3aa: CASTHGQTADTQYF
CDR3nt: TGTGCCAGCACCCATGGACAGACAGCAGATACGCAGTATTTT

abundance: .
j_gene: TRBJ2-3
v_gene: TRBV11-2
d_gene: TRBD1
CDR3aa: CASSLLAGGQTDTQYF
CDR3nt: TGTGCCAGCAGCTTACTGGCAGGGGGCCAAACAGATACGCAGTATTTT

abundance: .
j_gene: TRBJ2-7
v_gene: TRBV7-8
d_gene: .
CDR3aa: CASSLVVRGEQYF
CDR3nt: TGTGCCAGCAGCTTAGTGGTACGTGGGGAGCAGTACTTC

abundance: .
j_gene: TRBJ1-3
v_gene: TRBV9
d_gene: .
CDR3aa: CASSTGGVSGNTIYF
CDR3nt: TGTGCCAGCAGCACCGGGGGCGTCTCTGGAAACACCATATATTTT

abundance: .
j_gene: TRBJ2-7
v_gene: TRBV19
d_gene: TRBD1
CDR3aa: CASSRTGTTYEQYF
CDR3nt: TGTGCCAGTAGTAGGACAGGGACCACCTACGAGCAGTACTTC

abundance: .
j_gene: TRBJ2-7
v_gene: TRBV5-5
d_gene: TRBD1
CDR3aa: CASSLGTGGSSYEQYF
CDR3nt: TGTGCCAGCAGCTTAGGGACAGGGGGAAGCTCCTACGAGCAGTACTTC

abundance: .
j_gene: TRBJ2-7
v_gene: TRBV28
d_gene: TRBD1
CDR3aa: CASQQGVIDEQYF
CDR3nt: TGTGCCAGCCAACAGGGGGTCATAGACGAGCAGTACTTC

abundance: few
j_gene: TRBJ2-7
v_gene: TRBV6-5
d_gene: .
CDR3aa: CATRRTASSHEQYF
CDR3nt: TGTGCCACCAGGCGGACCGCCTCATCCCACGAGCAGTACTTC